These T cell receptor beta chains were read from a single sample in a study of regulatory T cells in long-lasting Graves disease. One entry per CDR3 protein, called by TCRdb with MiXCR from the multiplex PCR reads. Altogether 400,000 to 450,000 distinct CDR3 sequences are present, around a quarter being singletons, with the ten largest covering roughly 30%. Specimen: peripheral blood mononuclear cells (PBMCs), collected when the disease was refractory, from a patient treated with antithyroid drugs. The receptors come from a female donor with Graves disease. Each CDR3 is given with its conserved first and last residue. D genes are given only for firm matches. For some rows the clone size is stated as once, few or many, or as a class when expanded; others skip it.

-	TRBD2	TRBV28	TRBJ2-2	TGTGCCAGCAGTTTTTTGAGCGGGAGCGCCGGGGAGCTGTTTTTT	CASSFLSGSAGELFF
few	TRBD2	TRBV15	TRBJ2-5	TGTGCCACCAGCACAGCTAGTGCGGGAGCCCGAGAGACCCAGTACTTC	CATSTASAGARETQYF
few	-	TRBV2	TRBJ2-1	TGTGCCAGCAGTGAACTGGATGAGCAGTTCTTC	CASSELDEQFF
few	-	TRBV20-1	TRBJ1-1	TGCAGTGCTAGATCTGGGTTGAACACTGAAGCTTTCTTT	CSARSGLNTEAFF
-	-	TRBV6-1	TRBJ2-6	TGTGCCAGCAGCCCCCGCCGTTTGTCGGACAGCTCTTCGTATCCTGGGGCCAACGTCCTGACTTTC	CASSPRRLSDSSSYPGANVLTF
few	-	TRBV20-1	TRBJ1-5	TGCAGTGCCATGAGGGAGAGCAATCAGCCCCAGCATTTT	CSAMRESNQPQHF
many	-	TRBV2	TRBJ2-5	TGTGCCAGCAGTGACCCCCTGATCGGAGAGACCCAGTACTTC	CASSDPLIGETQYF
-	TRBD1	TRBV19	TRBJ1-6	TGTGCCAGTAGTGCAAGACAGGGTCACTATAATTCACCCCTCCACTTT	CASSARQGHYNSPLHF
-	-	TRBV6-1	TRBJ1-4	TGTGCCAGCAGTACCCAGGGGTATGAAAAACTGTTTTTT	CASSTQGYEKLFF
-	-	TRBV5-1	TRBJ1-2	TGCGCCAGCAGCCCCAGGGCAGGGTTCTTCGGCTACACCTTC	CASSPRAGFFGYTF
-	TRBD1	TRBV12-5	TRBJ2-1	TGTGCTAGTGGAAGGGGACAGGGATACAACAATGAGCAGTTCTTC	CASGRGQGYNNEQFF
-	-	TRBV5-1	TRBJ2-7	TGCGCCAGCAGTCAGGGAGGCTCCTACGAGCAGTACTTC	CASSQGGSYEQYF
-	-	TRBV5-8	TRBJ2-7	TGTGCCAGCAGCTTGCGCCCGGACATAATCTACGAGCAGTACTTC	CASSLRPDIIYEQYF
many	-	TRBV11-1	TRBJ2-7	TGTGCCAGCAGCCAGGGGTCCTTCAAGCCGAGCCCCTACGAGCAGTACTTC	CASSQGSFKPSPYEQYF
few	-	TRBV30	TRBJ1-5	TGTGCCTGGGGTTCTGAGGTTAGCAATCAGCCCCAGCATTTT	CAWGSEVSNQPQHF
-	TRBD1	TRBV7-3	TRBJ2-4	TGTGCCAGCAGCGGGACAGGATTCATTCAGGTCCAAAAGTTCTTC	CASSGTGFIQVQKFF
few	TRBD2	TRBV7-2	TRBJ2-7	TGTGCCAGCAGCTTAGGGGCGGGAGGAAACTCCTACGAGCAGTACTTC	CASSLGAGGNSYEQYF
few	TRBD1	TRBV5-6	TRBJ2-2	TGTGCCAGCAGCGCCCGGGACAGGGTAGGCACCGGGGAGCTGTTTTTT	CASSARDRVGTGELFF